The 7 T cell receptor beta chains below were found in one sample sequenced in a study of Graves' ophthalmopathy and Graves' hyperthyroidism. For repertoire sequencing, the TCR beta CDR3 regions were amplified from RNA transcripts. RT-PCR was first run with HTBI primers, then multiplex PCR in a second round. TCRdb reanalysed the multiplex PCR reads using MiXCR and keeps one entry per CDR3 protein. The profile shows about 620,000 distinct CDR3 sequences, 22% of them singletons. Input material: peripheral blood. Receptors originate from a woman aged 18-29 years with stable Graves' hyperthyroidism. Some clones in this sample may be carry-over from other donors' samples.

The genes are TRBV20-1 and TRBJ2-5; 9 bases line up with TRBD2. With 4 bases clipped from V and 2 bases from J, the junction kept 5 bases outside the gene matches. CDR1 and CDR2 (germline): DFQATT, SNEGSKA (reference sequence). This CDR3 region has 14 residues. CDR3 DNA sequence: TGCAGTGCTACAGTGACTAGCGGACAAGAGACCCAGTACTTC. This codes for CSATVTSGQETQYF.

This clonotype is a singleton in its sample. V is TRBV6-1 and J is TRBJ2-7; the match to TRBD1 covers 8 bases. The CDR3 is 15 residues long. V lost 6 bases and J lost 3; bases outside the gene matches: 10. The V gene's germline CDR1 is MNHNS and CDR2 SASEGT. CDR3 coding DNA: TGTGCCAGCAGAGCCGGGACAGGAATTGTCTACGAGCAGTACTTC. Translated, it gives CASRAGTGIVYEQYF.

A few counts support this clonotype. The rearrangement uses TRBV5-1 and TRBJ2-4; D remains ambiguous. Germline lookup yields CDR1 SGHRS and CDR2 YFSETQ. There are 13 residues in the CDR3. With 3 bases removed from V and 5 bases from J, the gap between germline ends came to 9 bases. CDR3 sequence reads: CASSSETQNIQYF. CDR3 in DNA: TGCGCCAGCAGCTCGGAGACACAAAACATTCAGTACTTC.

The chain has TRBV6-2 or TRBV6-3 and TRBJ2-7; TRBD2 agrees at 11 bases. This CDR3 region has 19 residues. CDR1 is MNHEY and CDR2 is SVGEGT in the germline V gene. The trim removed 0 bases at V and 3 bases at J, leaving 13 bases unmatched. This CDR3 reads CASSYSPLGLADIRYEQYF. DNA of the CDR3: TGTGCCAGCAGTTACTCGCCGTTGGGACTAGCGGATATTCGCTACGAGCAGTACTTC.

This clonotype was recorded many times. V and J are TRBV3-1 and TRBJ1-1; no clear D. Germline V CDR1 and CDR2: LGHDT, YNNKEL (reference sequence). Deletions cut 2 bases from V and 8 bases from J, with 9 bases between. The CDR3 sequence is 12 residues long. The CDR3 region is CASSQLEGEAFF. The CDR3 region has the DNA TGTGCCAGCAGCCAACTGGAGGGAGAAGCTTTCTTT.

This clonotype was found a few times. This chain joins TRBV6-5 and TRBJ2-5, with 7 bases fitting TRBD2. J gave up 5 bases and V 2 bases, and 8 bases lay outside the gene matches. Per the germline V gene, CDR1 is MNHEY and CDR2 is SVGAGI. The CDR3 length is 15 residues. CDR3: CASSYGGTTGETQYF. Here the CDR3 DNA reads TGTGCCAGCAGTTACGGGGGGACTACTGGGGAGACCCAGTACTTC.

This clonotype has more than one count but fewer than ten. The CDR3: CASSLPPYRDRPYEQYF. The CDR3 nucleotides are TGTGCCAGCAGTTTACCGCCATACCGGGACAGGCCCTACGAGCAGTACTTC. The gene calls are TRBV28 and TRBJ2-7; 8 positions match TRBD1. Germline V CDR1 and CDR2: MDHEN, SYDVKM. Trimming took 2 bases from V and 2 from J; bases not matched to a gene: 11. This CDR3 contains 17 residues. Using reference TRBV28 and TRBJ2-7 for the parts outside the CDR3, the full variable domain is DVKVTQSSRYLVKRTGEKVFLECVQDMDHENMFWYRQDPGLGLRLIYFSYDVKMKEKGDIPEGYSVSREKKERFSLILESASTNQTSMYLCASSLPPYRDRPYEQYFGPGTRLTVT.